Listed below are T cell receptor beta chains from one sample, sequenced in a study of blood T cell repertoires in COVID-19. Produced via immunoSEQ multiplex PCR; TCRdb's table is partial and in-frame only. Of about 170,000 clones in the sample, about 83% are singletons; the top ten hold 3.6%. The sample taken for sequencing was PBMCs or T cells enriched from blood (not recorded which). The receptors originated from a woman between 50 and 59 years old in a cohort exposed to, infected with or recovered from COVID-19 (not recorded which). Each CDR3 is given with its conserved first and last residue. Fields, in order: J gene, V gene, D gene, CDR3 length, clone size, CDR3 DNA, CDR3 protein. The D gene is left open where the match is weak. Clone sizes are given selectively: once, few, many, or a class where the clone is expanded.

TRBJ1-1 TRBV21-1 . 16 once TGTGCCAGCAGCCTAGGGGACAGGGGTCGGAACACTGAAGCTTTCTTT CASSLGDRGRNTEAFF
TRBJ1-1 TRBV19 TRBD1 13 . TGTGCCAGTAGTATGAGGGACAGGGGTGGAACTTTCTTT CASSMRDRGGTFF
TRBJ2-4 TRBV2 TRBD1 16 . TGTGCCAGCAGAATACAGGGGGCCGGGGTCAAAAACATTCAGTACTTC CASRIQGAGVKNIQYF
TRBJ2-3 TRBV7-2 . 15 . TGTGCCAGCAGCCTGTTGGCGGGACCGGCAGATACGCAGTATTTT CASSLLAGPADTQYF
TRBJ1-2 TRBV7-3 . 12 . TGTGCCAGCAGCTTTAGCAGGGGAGGCTACACCTTC CASSFSRGGYTF
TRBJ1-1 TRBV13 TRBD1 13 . TGTGCCAGCAGCTTGACAGGGGGAACTGAAGCTTTCTTT CASSLTGGTEAFF
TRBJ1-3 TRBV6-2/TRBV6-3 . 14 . TGTGCCAGCAGTAGGGGGGGTATTGGAAACACCATATATTTT CASSRGGIGNTIYF
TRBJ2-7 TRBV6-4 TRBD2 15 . TGTGCCAGCAGTGTTGGCGGGGGGCCCCCATACGAGCAGTACTTC CASSVGGGPPYEQYF
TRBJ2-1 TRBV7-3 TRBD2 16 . TGTGCCAGCAGCTTAACGTCGACTAGCGGTAACAATGAGCAGTTCTTC CASSLTSTSGNNEQFF
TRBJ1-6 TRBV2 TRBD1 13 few TGTGCCAGCAGTTGGGACAGGGATTCACCCCTCCACTTT CASSWDRDSPLHF
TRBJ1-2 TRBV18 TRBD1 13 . TGTGCCAGCTCGCAGGACAGGGAGTATGGCTACACCTTC CASSQDREYGYTF
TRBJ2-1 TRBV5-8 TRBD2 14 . TGTGCCAGCAGCCTACGGGGGGGCCACAATGAGCAGTTCTTC CASSLRGGHNEQFF
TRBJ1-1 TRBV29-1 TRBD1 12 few TGCAGCTCCCGGGACAGAGCCTCGGAAGCTTTCTTT CSSRDRASEAFF
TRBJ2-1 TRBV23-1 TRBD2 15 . TGCGCCAGCAGTCGGGATAGCGGGACTTGGAATGAGCAGTTCTTC CASSRDSGTWNEQFF
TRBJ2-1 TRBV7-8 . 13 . TGTGCCAGCACCTTAAATGAGGGCGATGAGCAGTTCTTC CASTLNEGDEQFF
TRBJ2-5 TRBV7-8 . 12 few TGTGCCAGCAGCCCTCAAGCAGAGACCCAGTACTTC CASSPQAETQYF
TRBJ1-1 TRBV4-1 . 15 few TGCGCCAGCAGTCGGGGGCCCGCGGGGGACACTGAAGCTTTCTTT CASSRGPAGDTEAFF
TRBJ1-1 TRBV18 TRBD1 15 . TGTGCCAGCTCACCCCGACAGGGGGCTCCTCCTGAAGCTTTCTTT CASSPRQGAPPEAFF
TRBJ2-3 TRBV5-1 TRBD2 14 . TGCGCCAGTTTTACTAGCGGAGGCACAGATACGCAGTATTTT CASFTSGGTDTQYF
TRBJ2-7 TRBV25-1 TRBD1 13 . TGTGCCAGCAGGGGACAGGGTGGGTACGAGCAGTACTTC CASRGQGGYEQYF
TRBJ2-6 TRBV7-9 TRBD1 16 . TGTGCCAGCAGCCATAACAGGGGGCCTGGGGCCAACGTCCTGACTTTC CASSHNRGPGANVLTF
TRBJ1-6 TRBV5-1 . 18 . TGCGCCAGCAGGTTCAGCGGGACACAACACGATAATAATTCACCCCTCCACTTT CASRFSGTQHDNNSPLHF
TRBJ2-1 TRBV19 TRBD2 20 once TGTGCCAGTAGTCTCCCCGGTAGACTAGCGGGGAAGAGCTCCTACAATGAGCAGTTCTTC CASSLPGRLAGKSSYNEQFF
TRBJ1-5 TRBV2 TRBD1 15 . TGTGCCAGCAGTGTGGGCAGGGGGTTGTATCAGCCCCAGCATTTT CASSVGRGLYQPQHF